A selection of T cell receptor beta chains follows, all from one sample in a study of post-analysis software for immune sequencing data. MiXCR was run by TCRdb on the PCR reads, yielding one entry per CDR3 protein. The sample consists of hundreds of thousands of distinct CDR3 sequences, roughly 27% of them appearing once. Specimen: blood. These receptors came from a girl aged 10 to 17 with multiple sclerosis. Each CDR3 is given with its conserved first and last residue. A D gene is named only where the DNA matches it firmly. The size of a clone is reported for some rows only, either as once, few or many, or as a class for expanded clones.

cdr3_aa cdr3_nt j_call clone_size d_call v_call
CASSFSGPNQETQYF TGTGCCAGCAGCTTTAGCGGGCCTAACCAAGAGACCCAGTACTTC TRBJ2-5 few TRBD2 TRBV7-2
CASSFRVGAEAFF TGTGCCAGCAGTTTCCGTGTGGGGGCTGAAGCTTTCTTT TRBJ1-1 NA NA TRBV12-3/TRBV12-4
CASTGQPSNQPQHF TGTGCCAGCACAGGGCAACCGAGCAATCAGCCCCAGCATTTT TRBJ1-5 few NA TRBV6-6
CASSLVAGQSYNEQFF TGCGCCAGCAGCTTGGTGGCGGGACAGAGCTACAATGAGCAGTTCTTC TRBJ2-1 NA NA TRBV5-1
CASSQDGRETYEQYF TGCGCCAGCAGCCAAGACGGGAGGGAGACCTACGAGCAGTACTTC TRBJ2-7 NA TRBD2 TRBV4-3
CASSPRGGAGTQYF TGTGCCAGCAGCCCTCGTGGGGGCGCCGGGACCCAGTACTTC TRBJ2-5 few NA TRBV12-3/TRBV12-4
CASSLAFRTGTGLSEQFF TGCGCCAGCAGCTTGGCCTTTAGGACCGGGACAGGGCTGAGTGAGCAGTTCTTC TRBJ2-1 NA TRBD1 TRBV5-1
CAAAPGLAGISSYNEQFF TGTGCCGCGGCCCCGGGACTAGCGGGTATTAGCTCCTACAATGAGCAGTTCTTC TRBJ2-1 NA TRBD2 TRBV12-3/TRBV12-4
CASRRGTGRYEQYF TGTGCCAGCAGACGTGGGACAGGGAGGTACGAGCAGTACTTC TRBJ2-7 NA TRBD1 TRBV12-3/TRBV12-4
CASSRPVDILYEQYF TGTGCCAGCAGCCGGCCTGTGGACATCCTCTACGAGCAGTACTTC TRBJ2-7 NA NA TRBV5-6
CASSLADGLRANVLTF TGTGCCAGCAGCTTAGCGGACGGGTTGCGGGCCAACGTCCTGACTTTC TRBJ2-6 NA NA TRBV7-2
CAISVGVSNQPQHF TGTGCCATCAGTGTCGGGGTCAGCAATCAGCCCCAGCATTTT TRBJ1-5 few NA TRBV10-3
CSASSRTTDETQYF TGCAGTGCTAGTTCTAGGACTACCGACGAGACCCAGTACTTC TRBJ2-5 once NA TRBV20-1
CASRGGAWGYTF TGTGCCAGCAGAGGGGGCGCGTGGGGCTACACCTTC TRBJ1-2 NA TRBD1 TRBV2
CASSPEGQGWTEAFF TGTGCCAGCAGCCCCGAAGGACAGGGGTGGACTGAAGCTTTCTTT TRBJ1-1 few TRBD1 TRBV7-2
CATSHSGLNTGELFF TGTGCCACCAGCCATTCGGGACTCAACACCGGGGAGCTGTTTTTT TRBJ2-2 few NA TRBV15
CSARGTIYNEQFF TGCAGTGCTAGGGGGACCATCTACAATGAGCAGTTCTTC TRBJ2-1 few NA TRBV20-1
CASSYGADGANVLTF TGTGCCAGCAGTTACGGAGCGGACGGGGCCAACGTCCTGACTTTC TRBJ2-6 NA NA TRBV6-5
CATSIAGGADTQYF TGTGCCACCTCGATAGCGGGGGGCGCAGATACGCAGTATTTT TRBJ2-3 few TRBD2 TRBV7-9
CASSLAPRDPNTEAFF TGCGCCAGCAGCTTGGCCCCTCGTGATCCGAACACTGAAGCTTTCTTT TRBJ1-1 once NA TRBV5-1
CASSPGRGTEAFF TGTGCCAGCTCACCGGGCCGGGGCACTGAAGCTTTCTTT TRBJ1-1 few NA TRBV18
CASSPGTPRGLEQYF TGTGCCAGCAGTCCTGGGACTCCCAGGGGCCTCGAGCAGTACTTC TRBJ2-7 few NA TRBV6-5
CASSSGNSGETQYF TGCGCCAGCAGCTCCGGAAACTCGGGAGAGACCCAGTACTTC TRBJ2-5 few NA TRBV5-1
CASDPGTGVHEQYF TGTGCCAGCGACCCCGGGACAGGGGTCCACGAGCAGTACTTC TRBJ2-7 NA TRBD1 TRBV25-1
CASSSQISYEQYF TGTGCCAGCAGCTCCCAGATCTCCTACGAGCAGTACTTC TRBJ2-7 many NA TRBV7-2
CASSLASRSSTDTQYF TGCGCCAGCAGCTTGGCCTCGCGGTCTAGCACAGATACGCAGTATTTT TRBJ2-3 NA NA TRBV5-1
CASSVQGTGTNEKLFF TGTGCCAGCAGCGTCCAGGGTACAGGAACTAATGAAAAACTGTTTTTT TRBJ1-4 NA NA TRBV11-2
CASNQDGNYNEQFF TGTGCCAGCAATCAGGACGGGAATTACAATGAGCAGTTCTTC TRBJ2-1 few NA TRBV27
CASSLFGDSSYYGYTF TGCGCCAGCAGCTTGTTCGGGGACAGCAGCTACTATGGCTACACCTTC TRBJ1-2 NA TRBD1 TRBV5-1
CASSLGEAVADTQYF TGTGCCAGCAGCTTAGGGGAGGCGGTAGCAGATACGCAGTATTTT TRBJ2-3 NA NA TRBV7-9
CSGDAPTCEQYF TGCAGTGGAGACGCTCCAACATGCGAGCAGTACTTC TRBJ2-7 NA NA TRBV20-1
CSARGYSGRENPGELFF TGCAGTGCTAGAGGGTATAGCGGGAGGGAAAACCCAGGGGAGCTGTTTTTT TRBJ2-2 NA TRBD2 TRBV20-1
CATSRVGQEQFF TGTGCCACCAGCAGGGTTGGACAGGAGCAGTTCTTC TRBJ2-1 NA NA TRBV15
CASSPSPHLGSDTQYF TGCGCCAGCAGCCCTTCCCCCCACCTGGGGTCAGATACGCAGTATTTT TRBJ2-3 once NA TRBV4-3
CASSGLAGYPDTQYF TGTGCCTCCTCAGGACTAGCGGGATACCCCGATACGCAGTATTTT TRBJ2-3 few TRBD2 TRBV30